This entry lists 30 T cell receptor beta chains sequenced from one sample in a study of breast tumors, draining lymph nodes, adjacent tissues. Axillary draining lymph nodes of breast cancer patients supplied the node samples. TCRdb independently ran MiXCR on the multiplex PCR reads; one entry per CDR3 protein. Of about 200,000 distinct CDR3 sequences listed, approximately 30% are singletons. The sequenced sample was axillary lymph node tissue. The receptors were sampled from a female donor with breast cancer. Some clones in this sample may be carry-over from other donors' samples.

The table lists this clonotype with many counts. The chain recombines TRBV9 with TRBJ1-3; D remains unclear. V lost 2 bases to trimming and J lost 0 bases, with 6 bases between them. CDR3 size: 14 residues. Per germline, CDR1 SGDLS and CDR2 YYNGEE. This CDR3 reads CASSVSISGNTIYF. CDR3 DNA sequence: TGTGCCAGCAGCGTTTCGATCTCTGGAAACACCATATATTTT.

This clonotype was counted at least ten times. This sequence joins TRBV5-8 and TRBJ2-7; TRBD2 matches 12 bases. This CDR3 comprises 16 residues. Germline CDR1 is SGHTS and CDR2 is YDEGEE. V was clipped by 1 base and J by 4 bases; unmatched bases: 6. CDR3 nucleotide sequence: TGTGCCAGCAGCTTGTTTGGACTAGCGGGATCATACGAGCAGTACTTC. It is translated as CASSLFGLAGSYEQYF.

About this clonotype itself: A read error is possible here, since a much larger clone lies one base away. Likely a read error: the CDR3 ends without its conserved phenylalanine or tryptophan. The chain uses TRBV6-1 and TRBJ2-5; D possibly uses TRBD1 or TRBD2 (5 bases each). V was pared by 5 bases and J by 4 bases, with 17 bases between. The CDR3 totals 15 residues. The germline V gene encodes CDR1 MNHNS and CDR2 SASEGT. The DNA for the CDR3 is TGTGCCAGCAGTTACGGGGACCCCCGTACAGAGACCCAGTACCTC. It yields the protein CASSYGDPRTETQYL.

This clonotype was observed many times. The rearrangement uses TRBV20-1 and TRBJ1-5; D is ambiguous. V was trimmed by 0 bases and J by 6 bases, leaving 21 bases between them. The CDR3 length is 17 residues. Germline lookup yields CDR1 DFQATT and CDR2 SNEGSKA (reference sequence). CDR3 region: CSARDPWNRNSVQPQHF. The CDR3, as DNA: TGCAGTGCTAGAGATCCTTGGAACCGAAATTCCGTTCAGCCCCAGCATTTT.

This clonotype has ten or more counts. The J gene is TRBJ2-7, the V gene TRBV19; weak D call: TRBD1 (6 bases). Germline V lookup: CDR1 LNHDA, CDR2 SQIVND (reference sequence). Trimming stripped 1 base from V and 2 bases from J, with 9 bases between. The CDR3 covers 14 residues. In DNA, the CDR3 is TGTGCCAGTAGTATAGGGCGACAGGCCTACGAGCAGTACTTC. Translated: CASSIGRQAYEQYF.

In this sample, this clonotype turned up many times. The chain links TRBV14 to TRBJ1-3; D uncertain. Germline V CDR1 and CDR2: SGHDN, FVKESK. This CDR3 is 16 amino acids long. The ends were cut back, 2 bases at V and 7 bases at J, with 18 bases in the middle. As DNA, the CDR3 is TGTGCCAGCAGCCAATGGGGAGGGTCTGACCGTAACACCATATATTTT. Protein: CASSQWGGSDRNTIYF.

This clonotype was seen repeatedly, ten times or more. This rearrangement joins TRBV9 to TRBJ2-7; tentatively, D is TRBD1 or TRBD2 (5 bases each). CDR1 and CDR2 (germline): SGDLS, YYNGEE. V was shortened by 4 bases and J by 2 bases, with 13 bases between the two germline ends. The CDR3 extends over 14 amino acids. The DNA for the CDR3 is TGTGCCAGCAGCTTCCGGGACGGTGCCTACGAGCAGTACTTC. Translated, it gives CASSFRDGAYEQYF. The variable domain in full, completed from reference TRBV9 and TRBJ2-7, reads DSGVTQTPKHLITATGQRVTLRCSPRSGDLSVYWYQQSLDQGLQFLIQYYNGEERAKGNILERFSAQQFPDLHSELNLSSLELGDSALYFCASSFRDGAYEQYFGPGTRLTVT.

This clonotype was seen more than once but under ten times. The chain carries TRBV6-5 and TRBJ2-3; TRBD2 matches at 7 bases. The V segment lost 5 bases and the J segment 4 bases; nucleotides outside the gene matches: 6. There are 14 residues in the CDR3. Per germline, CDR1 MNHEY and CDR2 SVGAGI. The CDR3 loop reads CASSPPGLPDTQYF. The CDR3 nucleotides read TGTGCCAGCAGTCCTCCGGGACTACCAGATACGCAGTATTTT.

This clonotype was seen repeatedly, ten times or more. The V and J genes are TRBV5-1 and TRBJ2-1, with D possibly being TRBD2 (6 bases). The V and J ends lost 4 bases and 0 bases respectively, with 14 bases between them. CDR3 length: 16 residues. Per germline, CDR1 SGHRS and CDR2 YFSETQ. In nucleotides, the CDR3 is TGCGCCAGCAGCCGTTGGGGCGGGGCCTCCTACAATGAGCAGTTCTTC. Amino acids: CASSRWGGASYNEQFF.

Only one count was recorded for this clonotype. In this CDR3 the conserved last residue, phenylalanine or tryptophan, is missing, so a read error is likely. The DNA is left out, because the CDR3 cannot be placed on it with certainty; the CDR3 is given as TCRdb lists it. This CDR3 is CASSLWAGPDERYL. The chain links TRBV7-2 to TRBJ2-7; the table assigns TRBD2, which was not confirmed against the DNA. The CDR3 comprises 14 residues, both ends counted. Germline CDR1 is SGHTA and CDR2 is FQGNSA.

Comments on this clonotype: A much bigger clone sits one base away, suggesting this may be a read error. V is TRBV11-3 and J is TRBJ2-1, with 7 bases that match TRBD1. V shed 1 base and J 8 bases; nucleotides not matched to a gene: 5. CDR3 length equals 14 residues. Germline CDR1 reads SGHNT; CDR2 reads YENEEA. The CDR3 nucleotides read TGTGCCAGCAGCTTAGCTGGACAGGCATATGAGCAGTTCTTC. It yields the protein CASSLAGQAYEQFF.

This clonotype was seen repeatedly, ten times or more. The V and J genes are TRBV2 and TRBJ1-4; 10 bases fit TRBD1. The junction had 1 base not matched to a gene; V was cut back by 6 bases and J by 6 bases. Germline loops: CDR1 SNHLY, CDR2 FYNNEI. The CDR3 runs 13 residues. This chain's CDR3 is CASRTGGHEKLFF. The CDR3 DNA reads TGTGCCAGCAGGACAGGGGGCCATGAAAAACTGTTTTTT.

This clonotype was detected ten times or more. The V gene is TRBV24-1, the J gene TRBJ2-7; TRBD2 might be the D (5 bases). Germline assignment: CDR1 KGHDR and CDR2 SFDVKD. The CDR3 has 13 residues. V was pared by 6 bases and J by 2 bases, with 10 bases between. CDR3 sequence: CATSPTGTYEQYF. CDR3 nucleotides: TGTGCCACCAGTCCGACGGGGACCTACGAGCAGTACTTC.

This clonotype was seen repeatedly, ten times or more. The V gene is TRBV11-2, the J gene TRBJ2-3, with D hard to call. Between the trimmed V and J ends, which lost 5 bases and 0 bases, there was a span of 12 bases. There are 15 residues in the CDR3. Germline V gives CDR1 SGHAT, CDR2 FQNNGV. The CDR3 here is CASSPDPDSTDTQYF. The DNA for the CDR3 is TGTGCCAGCAGCCCCGATCCGGACAGCACAGATACGCAGTATTTT.

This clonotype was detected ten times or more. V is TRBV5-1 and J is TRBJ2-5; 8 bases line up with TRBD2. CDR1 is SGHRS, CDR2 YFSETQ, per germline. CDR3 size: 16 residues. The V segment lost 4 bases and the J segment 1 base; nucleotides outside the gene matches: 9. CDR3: CASSRGAAGAQETQYF. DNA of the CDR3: TGCGCCAGCAGCCGGGGGGCAGCGGGGGCCCAAGAGACCCAGTACTTC.

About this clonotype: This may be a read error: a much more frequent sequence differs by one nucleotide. The DNA of the CDR3 is TGTGCCAGCAGCCCCGCCGTCGGAGAGAGGGGGACCCAGCACTTC. It specifies CASSPAVGERGTQHF. The chain uses TRBV7-6 and TRBJ2-5; D might be TRBD1 (6 bases). The germline V gene encodes CDR1 SGHVS and CDR2 FNYEAQ. The CDR3 covers 15 residues.

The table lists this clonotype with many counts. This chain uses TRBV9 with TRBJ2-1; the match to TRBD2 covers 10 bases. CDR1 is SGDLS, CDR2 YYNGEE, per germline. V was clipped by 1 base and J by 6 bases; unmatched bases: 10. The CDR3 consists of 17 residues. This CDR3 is CASSVLAGARIGNEQFF. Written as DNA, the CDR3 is TGTGCCAGCAGCGTACTAGCGGGGGCCCGGATTGGCAATGAGCAGTTCTTC.

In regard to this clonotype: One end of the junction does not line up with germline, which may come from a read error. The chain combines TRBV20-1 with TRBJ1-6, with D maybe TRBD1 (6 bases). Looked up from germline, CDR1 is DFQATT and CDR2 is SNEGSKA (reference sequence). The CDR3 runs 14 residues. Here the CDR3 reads CSVRGGSYNSPLHF. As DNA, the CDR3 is TGCAGTGTGCGGGGGGGCTCCTACAATTCACCCCTCCACTTT.

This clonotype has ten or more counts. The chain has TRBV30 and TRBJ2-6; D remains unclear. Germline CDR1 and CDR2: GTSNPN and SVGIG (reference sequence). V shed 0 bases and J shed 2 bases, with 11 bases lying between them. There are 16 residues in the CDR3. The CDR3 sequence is CAWSVQPTAGANVLTF. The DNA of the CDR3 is TGTGCCTGGAGTGTTCAGCCCACGGCTGGGGCCAACGTCCTGACTTTC. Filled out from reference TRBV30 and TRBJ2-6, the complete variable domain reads SQTIHQWPATLVQPVGSPLSLECTVEGTSNPNLYWYRQAAGRGLQLLFYSVGIGQISSEVPQNLSASRPQDRQFILSSKKLLLSDSGFYLCAWSVQPTAGANVLTFGAGSRLTVL.

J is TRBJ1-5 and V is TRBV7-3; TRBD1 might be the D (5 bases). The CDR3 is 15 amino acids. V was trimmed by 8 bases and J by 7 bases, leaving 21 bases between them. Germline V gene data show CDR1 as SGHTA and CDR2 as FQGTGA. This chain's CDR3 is CASHRDGNNEQPQHF. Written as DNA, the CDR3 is TGTGCCAGCCACCGGGACGGGAACAATGAGCAGCCCCAGCATTTT.

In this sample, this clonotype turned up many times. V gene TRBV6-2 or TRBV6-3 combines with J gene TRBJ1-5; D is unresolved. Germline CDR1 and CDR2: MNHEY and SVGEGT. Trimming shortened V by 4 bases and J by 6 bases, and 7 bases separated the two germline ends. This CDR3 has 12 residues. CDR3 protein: CASSSGSQPQHF. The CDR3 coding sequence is TGTGCCAGCAGTTCCGGGAGTCAGCCCCAGCATTTT.

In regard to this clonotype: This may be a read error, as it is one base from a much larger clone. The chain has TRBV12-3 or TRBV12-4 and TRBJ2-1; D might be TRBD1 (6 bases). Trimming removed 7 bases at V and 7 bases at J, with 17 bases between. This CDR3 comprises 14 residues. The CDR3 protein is CASTDQGSLNEQFF. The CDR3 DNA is TGTGCCAGCACAGACCAGGGGTCCCTTAATGAGCAGTTCTTC.

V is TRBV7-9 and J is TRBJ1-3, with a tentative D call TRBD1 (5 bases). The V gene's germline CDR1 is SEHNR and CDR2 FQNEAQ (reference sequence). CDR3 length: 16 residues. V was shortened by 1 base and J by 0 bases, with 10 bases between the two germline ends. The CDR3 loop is CASSLGDSSSGNTIYF. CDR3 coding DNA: TGTGCCAGCAGCTTAGGGGACTCGAGCTCTGGAAACACCATATATTTT.

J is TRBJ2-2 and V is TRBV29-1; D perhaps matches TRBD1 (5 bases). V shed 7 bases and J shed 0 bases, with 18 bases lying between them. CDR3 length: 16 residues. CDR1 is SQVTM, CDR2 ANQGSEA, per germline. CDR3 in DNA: TGCAGCGCCACAGGCCCAAACATTGCGAACACCGGGGAGCTGTTTTTT. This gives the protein CSATGPNIANTGELFF.

The CDR3 nucleotides are TGTGCCAGCAGTTTAAAGAAGGGTGTAAACACGAACACTGAAGCTTTCTTT. Its translation: CASSLKKGVNTNTEAFF. The J gene is TRBJ1-1, the V gene TRBV12-3 or TRBV12-4; D remains ambiguous. With 2 bases removed from V and 1 base from J, the gap between germline ends came to 17 bases. The CDR3 extends over 17 amino acids.

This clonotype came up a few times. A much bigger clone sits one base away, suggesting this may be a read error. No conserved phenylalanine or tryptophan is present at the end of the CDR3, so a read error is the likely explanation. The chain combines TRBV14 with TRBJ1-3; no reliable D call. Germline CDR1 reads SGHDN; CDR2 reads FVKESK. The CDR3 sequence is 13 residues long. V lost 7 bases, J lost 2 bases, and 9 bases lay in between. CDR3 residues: CASTRETGNTIYL. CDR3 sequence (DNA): TGTGCCAGCACAAGGGAGACTGGAAACACCATATATCTT.

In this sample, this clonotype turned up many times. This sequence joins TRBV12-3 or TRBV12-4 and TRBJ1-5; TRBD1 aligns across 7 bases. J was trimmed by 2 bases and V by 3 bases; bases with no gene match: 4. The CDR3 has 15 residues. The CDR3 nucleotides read TGTGCCAGCAGTTTTGGGGACAGCGGCAATCAGCCCCAGCATTTT. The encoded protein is CASSFGDSGNQPQHF.

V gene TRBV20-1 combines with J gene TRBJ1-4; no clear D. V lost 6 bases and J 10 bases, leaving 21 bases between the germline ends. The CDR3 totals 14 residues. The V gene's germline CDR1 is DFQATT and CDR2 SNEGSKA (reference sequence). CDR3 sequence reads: CSAWTGETPGKLFF. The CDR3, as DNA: TGCAGTGCCTGGACCGGGGAGACACCTGGAAAACTGTTTTTT.

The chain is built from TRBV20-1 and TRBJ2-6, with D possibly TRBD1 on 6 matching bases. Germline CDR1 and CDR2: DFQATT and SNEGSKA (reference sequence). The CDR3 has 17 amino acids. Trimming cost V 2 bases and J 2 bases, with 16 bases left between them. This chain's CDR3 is CSARSSRGNTGANVLTF. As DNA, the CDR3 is TGCAGTGCTAGATCATCCAGGGGTAACACTGGGGCCAACGTCCTGACTTTC.

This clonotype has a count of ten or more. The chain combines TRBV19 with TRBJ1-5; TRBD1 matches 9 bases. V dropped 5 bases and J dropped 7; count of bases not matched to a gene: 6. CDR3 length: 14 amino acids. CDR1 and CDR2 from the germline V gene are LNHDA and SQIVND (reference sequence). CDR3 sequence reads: CASSFTGGGQPQHF. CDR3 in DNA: TGTGCCAGTAGTTTTACAGGGGGCGGGCAGCCCCAGCATTTT.